What follows describes a single T cell receptor (beta chain). The specificity of this receptor is unknown. No quality values exist for individual bases; no much larger clone is one base distant. The immunoSEQ Assay, a bias-controlled multiplex PCR, was used to amplify TCRbeta CDR3 regions from genomic DNA. As for how the authors treated the data: Within the assay, amplification of reference gene primers was used to estimate how many nucleated cells each sample contained. To quantify the absolute abundance of each unique TCRbeta CDR3 rearrangement, sequence reads were collapsed and filtered. For each sample, productive Simpson clonality was calculated as the square root of Simpson's diversity index across productive rearrangements. This immuneACCESS table, as held by TCRdb, lists in-frame sequences with V and J called but not all clones. Of the missing ones, under half trace to an unresolved V gene in checked studies; the others have no known cause. V and J calls and clone size are those listed in that table; D and trimming were worked out from the DNA. The sample yields 120,000 or so clones; about 72% were counted once. The ten largest clones represent about 8.3% of the sample.

The sample is drawn from a study of blood T cell repertoires in COVID-19 (dated by TCRdb to the early 2020s). Describing the broader study: Collaborator samples came from the United States, Italy and Spain and covered acute and convalescent phases of COVID-19. The material from the prospective study consisted of cDNA or gDNA derived from T cells, B-cell-depleted T cells, or PBMCs. Where HLA class I and class II types were available, the types were taken from metadata supplied by the sample provider, not from assay-based typing. Nearly every sample came with metadata listing a de-identified subject ID, COVID-19 status, age in years and sex. Samples came from the ongoing ImmuneRACE study (first 160 participants) plus 1,254 subjects from 6 global collaborators. Deeply sampled blood TCRbeta repertoires from subjects exposed to, actively infected with, or recovered from COVID-19 were included in the dataset. The repertoires were released in a freely available public database meant as a resource for research on the immune response to SARS-CoV-2. Results and caveats for the whole study, not just this receptor: Clinical and demographic metadata were provided uncurated, with the amount varying by source and participant.

Whole blood was collected in K2EDTA tubes by collaborating institutions according to the institutions' own protocols. For TCRbeta analysis, collaborators shipped samples as frozen whole blood, isolated PBMCs, or DNA extracted from either of those sample types. Sequencing input: peripheral blood. The receptor comes from a woman in her fifties or sixties with acute or convalescent COVID-19.

The DNA sequence is given as TGTGCCAGCAGCAAGCGGGACAGCAGCACAGATACGCAGTATTTT. The encoded protein is CASSKRDSSTDTQYF. The chain is encoded by TRBV21-1 joined to TRBJ2-3; the table's TRBD1 call for D was not verified on the DNA. TRBV21-1 is termed a pseudogene. From the cysteine up to the phenylalanine, the CDR3 has a length of 15 residues. The kept DNA is CDR3 alone, 45 bases in frame from the first base.